This entry lists 11 T cell receptor beta chains sequenced from one sample in a study of blood T cell repertoires in COVID-19. Measured with immunoSEQ multiplex PCR; TCRdb has only the in-frame clones, and not every one. The sample carries 200,000 to 300,000 clones, 88% recorded once. The sequencing input was PBMCs or T cells enriched from blood (not recorded which). The source is a woman between 40 and 50 years old with acute COVID-19.

J is TRBJ2-5 and V is TRBV5-1; 7 bases fit TRBD2. The CDR3 covers 15 residues. V shed 0 bases, J shed 5 bases, and the junction held 7 bases outside the gene matches. Germline lookup yields CDR1 SGHRS and CDR2 YFSETQ. The CDR3 here is CASSLAARAGETQYF. CDR3 coding DNA: TGCGCCAGCAGCTTGGCCGCAAGAGCGGGGGAGACCCAGTACTTC. The variable domain in full, completed from reference TRBV5-1 and TRBJ2-5, reads KAGVTQTPRYLIKTRGQQVTLSCSPISGHRSVSWYQQTPGQGLQFLFEYFSETQRNKGNFPGRFSGRQFSNSRSEMNVSTLELGDSALYLCASSLAARAGETQYFGPGTRLLVL.

The J gene is TRBJ2-7, the V gene TRBV14; 9 nucleotides match TRBD1. Germline V gives CDR1 SGHDN, CDR2 FVKESK. The CDR3 spans 14 residues. Trimming cost V 6 bases and J 4 bases; bases outside gene matches: 7. CDR3: CASRPWGQGYEQYF. DNA of the CDR3: TGTGCCAGCAGGCCCTGGGGACAGGGTTACGAGCAGTACTTC.

The chain recombines TRBV19 with TRBJ2-3, with TRBD2 matching over 14 bases. The CDR3 loop spans 19 amino acids. V shed 3 bases, J shed 1 base, and the junction held 9 bases outside the gene matches. Germline V gene lookup returns CDR1 LNHDA and CDR2 SQIVND (reference sequence). CDR3 sequence (DNA): TGTGCCAGTAGTATTTTCCTGGGACTAGCGGGAGAGGGCACAGATACGCAGTATTTT. Encoded protein: CASSIFLGLAGEGTDTQYF.

This clone is a singleton in its sample. V and J are TRBV20-1 and TRBJ2-5; a possible D gene is TRBD2 (6 bases). In germline, CDR1 is DFQATT, CDR2 SNEGSKA (reference sequence). CDR3 length equals 13 residues. Trimming removed 3 bases from V and 0 bases from J, with 8 bases in between. This CDR3 is CSASPSDQETQYF. For the CDR3, the DNA is TGCAGTGCTAGTCCTAGCGACCAAGAGACCCAGTACTTC.

The gene calls are TRBV30 and TRBJ2-5; maybe TRBD2 (7 bases). Deletions cut 4 bases from V and 4 bases from J, with 13 bases between. This CDR3 is 13 amino acids long. The germline V gene encodes CDR1 GTSNPN and CDR2 SVGIG (reference sequence). In nucleotides, the CDR3 is TGTGCCTGGAAAATGGGAGGGGGAGAGACCCAGTACTTC. It specifies CAWKMGGGETQYF.

The V gene is TRBV18, the J gene TRBJ1-5; D uncertain. The length of the CDR3 is 16 residues. Trimming took off 2 bases at V and 1 base at J, with 12 bases between the two ends. Germline V gene sequence: CDR1 KGHSH, CDR2 LQKENI. The DNA of the CDR3 is TGTGCCAGCTCACCAAATGGAGGGCTCAGCAATCAGCCCCAGCATTTT. This translates into CASSPNGGLSNQPQHF.

The chain combines TRBV19 with TRBJ2-1; 10 positions match TRBD1. The CDR3 is made up of 13 amino acids. Germline V gene lookup returns CDR1 LNHDA and CDR2 SQIVND (reference sequence). V dropped 7 bases and J dropped 7; count of bases not matched to a gene: 4. The DNA of the CDR3 is TGTGCCAGTACGGCGGACAGGGGGAATGAGCAGTTCTTC. This translates into CASTADRGNEQFF.

The V and J genes are TRBV20-1 and TRBJ2-1; maybe TRBD2 (6 bases). Trimming removed 3 bases at V and 8 bases at J, with 17 bases between. The germline V gene has CDR1 DFQATT and CDR2 SNEGSKA (reference sequence). The CDR3 runs 14 residues. The CDR3 loop reads CSASHLSGVDEQFF. DNA of the CDR3: TGCAGTGCTAGTCACCTGTCGGGAGTGGATGAGCAGTTCTTC.

The J gene is TRBJ2-5, the V gene TRBV24-1; 8 bases fit TRBD1. This CDR3 is 15 amino acids long. The trim removed 4 bases at V and 4 bases at J, leaving 7 bases unmatched. The germline V gene has CDR1 KGHDR and CDR2 SFDVKD. The CDR3, as DNA: TGTGCCACCAGTGACTCAGGGGGCGCGGGAGAGACCCAGTACTTC. This encodes CATSDSGGAGETQYF.

The chain is built from TRBV27 and TRBJ2-7; 7 bases fit TRBD1. Germline CDR1 is MNHEY and CDR2 is SMNVEV (reference sequence). The CDR3 length is 14 residues. J was trimmed by 1 base and V by 8 bases; bases with no gene match: 8. For the CDR3, the DNA is TGTGCCAGCCGTCTCCGGGACAGATCCTACGAGCAGTACTTC. Translation: CASRLRDRSYEQYF.

V usage is TRBV11-2 and J usage is TRBJ2-7; 7 positions match TRBD2. The ends lost 0 bases at V and 1 base at J; junction bases unmatched: 3. The CDR3 totals 15 residues. Germline lookup yields CDR1 SGHAT and CDR2 FQNNGV. CDR3 nucleotide sequence: TGTGCCAGCAGCTTAGAGGGGGGGAAATCCTACGAGCAGTACGTC. This sequence encodes CASSLEGGKSYEQYV.